The clone carrying this TCR beta chain was counted between two and nine times. What it binds is not known. The CDR3 covers 14 residues. Between the trimmed V and J ends, which lost 2 bases and 11 bases, there was a span of 18 bases. CDR1 is MDHEN and CDR2 is SYDVKM in the germline V gene. The record originates from a study of cytomegalovirus exposure and HLA in healthy donors. General observations from the study: Across donors, presence/absence analyses took sequencing depth to be roughly uniform.

In the PCR, 60 Vbeta and 13 Jbeta primers were used. TCRdb's copy holds only in-frame clones and misses some; the assay was immunoSEQ multiplex PCR. The sample lists some 150,000 clones; approximately 80% were seen once. Source material: PBMCs. The chain recombines TRBV28 with TRBJ1-1; a weak D match, TRBD1 (6 bases). This clonotype was obtained from a woman in her 30s in good health and CMV-seronegative. The CDR3 is CASSLRGGIGRAFF. The CDR3 region has the DNA TGTGCCAGCAGTTTAAGGGGGGGCATTGGTCGGGCTTTCTTT.